This T cell receptor (beta chain) appears in the sequencing data of a study of blood T cell repertoires in COVID-19. Germline loops: CDR1 SNHLY, CDR2 FYNNEI. Losses at the gene ends were 4 bases for V and 6 bases for J; bases not matched to a gene: 3. The CDR3 loop spans 13 amino acids. Profiled with immunoSEQ multiplex PCR; TCRdb holds only in-frame clones, not every one. The sample records about 82,000 clones, around 81% being singletons. The rearrangement links TRBV2 to TRBJ2-1; the match to TRBD1 covers 7 bases. The sequenced sample was peripheral blood. The sequence derives from a man aged 80 or over with active or convalescent COVID-19. This chain's CDR3 is CASSANRGNEQFF. The CDR3 DNA is TGTGCCAGCAGTGCCAACAGGGGCAATGAGCAGTTCTTC.